This paragraph reports one TCR beta chain. What antigen it recognizes has not been identified. No base quality values were provided; no much bigger clone lies one nucleotide off. Relative to germline, V is 4 bases shorter and J is 6 bases shorter, with 9 bases between their ends. The CDR1 and CDR2 encoded by the germline V gene (reference sequence) are MNHEY and SMNVEV. Measured from the cysteine to the phenylalanine, the CDR3 is 13 residues long. Here the CDR3 DNA is all that survives: 39 bases in frame from base 1. Genomic DNA underwent TCRB CDR3 sequencing using the immunoSEQ assay. The published analysis was carried out like this. Published virus-specific TCRB sequences were compared with patient CD8+ clones larger than 1%, and only a few matches were found. Nothing other than productive TCRB rearrangements was included in the analyses. Defining a clone by its unique TCRB CDR3 sequence, the study calculated clonality as a productive clonality index derived from Shannon entropy. The template counts of each clone relative to the total templates per sample were used to calculate repertoire overlap between two samples. A correlation with a Spearman r of roughly 0.66 was found between V-gene usage by flow cytometry and V-gene usage by TCRB sequencing. In its TCRdb copy, this immuneACCESS table keeps in-frame sequences only and misses some clones. Where compared with another copy, unresolved V genes explain less than half of these, and the others have no known cause. V and J calls and clone size are those listed in that table; D and trimming were worked out from the DNA. The sample has under 4,500 clones on record, about two thirds of them singletons. The top ten clonotypes cover under 40% of the sample.

The record originates from a study of somatic mutations in cytotoxic T cells in rheumatoid arthritis (dated by TCRdb to the late 2010s). Looking at the study overall: Patient peripheral blood (less than 32 ml EDTA) was drawn right after diagnosis and before any treatment started. A FACSAria II or Sony SH800 was used to flow-sort some V beta antibody-stained T-cell populations at nearly 100% purity, and TCRB sequencing was also done on sorted V beta1+ cells. The study asked whether expanded CD8+ T-cell clones in newly diagnosed, untreated rheumatoid arthritis carry somatic mutations, and used TCRB deep sequencing to characterize clonality. TCRB deep sequencing was performed for 55 to 65 rheumatoid arthritis patients and 20 healthy controls. Patient and control groups had essentially identical median ages.

Positive magnetic bead selection on an AutoMACS was used to isolate CD4+ and CD8+ cells, with flow cytometry used to check purity. After a first flow cytometry screen using a TCR V beta antibody panel, clonal expansions were characterized through TCRB deep sequencing of sorted CD8+ fractions. Peripheral blood mononuclear cells were isolated by Ficoll-Paque PLUS density gradient separation. Using Nucleospin Tissue or Tissue XS kits, DNA was extracted from CD4-enriched, CD8-enriched or PBMC samples, with quantification by a Qubit 2.0 fluorometer. The paper as a whole reports these results and caveats: An increase of CD8+ clonality with age was seen in patients (Spearman r ≈ 0.49) but not in healthy controls. In about an eighth of the roughly 60 patients, more than 20% of CD8+ cells belonged to the largest CD8+ clone, while several identical CD8+ TCRB sequences were shared between blood and synovial fluid. The finding that TRBV07 was slightly underrepresented in patients was left unadjusted for multiple comparisons. It was unknown which antigens the expanded CD8+ clones targeted, and their absence from virus-specific databases did not exclude viral specificity. Rheumatoid arthritis patients and age-matched healthy controls did not significantly differ in CD8+ T-cell clonality.

Sequencing was performed on CD8+ T cells sorted from blood. The rearranged segments are TRBV27 and TRBJ2-2; the D gene assignment is ambiguous. The sequence was obtained from an adult with rheumatoid arthritis. The nucleotide sequence reads as follows: TGTGCCAGCAGTTCGGACCCTGCCGGGGAGCTGTTTTTT. Translation gives CASSSDPAGELFF.